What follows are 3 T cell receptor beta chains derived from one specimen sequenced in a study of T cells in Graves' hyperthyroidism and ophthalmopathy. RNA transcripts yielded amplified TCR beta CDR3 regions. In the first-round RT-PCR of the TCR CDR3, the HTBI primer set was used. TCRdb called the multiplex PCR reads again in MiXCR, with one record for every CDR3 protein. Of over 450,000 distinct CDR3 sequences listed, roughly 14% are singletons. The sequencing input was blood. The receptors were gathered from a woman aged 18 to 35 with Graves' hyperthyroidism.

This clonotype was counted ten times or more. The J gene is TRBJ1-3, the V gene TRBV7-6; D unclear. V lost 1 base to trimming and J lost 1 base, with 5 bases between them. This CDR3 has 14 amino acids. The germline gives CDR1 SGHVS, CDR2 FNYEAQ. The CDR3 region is CASSLGISGNTIYF. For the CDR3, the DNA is TGTGCCAGCAGCTTAGGGATATCTGGAAACACCATATATTTT.

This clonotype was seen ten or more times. The CDR3 DNA sequence: TGTGCCAGCAGTTTGTACAGCGGGAGCCCCGGCGGGGAGCTGTTTTTT. Translation: CASSLYSGSPGGELFF. The genes are TRBV12-3 or TRBV12-4 and TRBJ2-2; 8 bases fit TRBD2. After removal of 3 bases from V and 7 bases from J, the junction contained 10 bases not matched to a gene. The CDR3 runs to 16 residues.

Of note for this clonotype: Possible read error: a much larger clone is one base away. CDR3 sequence reads: CASSDRRGWEAFF. The CDR3 bases are TGTGCCAGCAGTGATAGGAGAGGTTGGGAAGCTTTCTTT. V and J are TRBV25-1 and TRBJ1-1; unclear D gene. The germline V gene has CDR1 MGHDK and CDR2 SYGVNS. The CDR3 has 13 residues. The V gene lost 3 bases and the J gene lost 8 bases, with 13 bases spanning the gap.